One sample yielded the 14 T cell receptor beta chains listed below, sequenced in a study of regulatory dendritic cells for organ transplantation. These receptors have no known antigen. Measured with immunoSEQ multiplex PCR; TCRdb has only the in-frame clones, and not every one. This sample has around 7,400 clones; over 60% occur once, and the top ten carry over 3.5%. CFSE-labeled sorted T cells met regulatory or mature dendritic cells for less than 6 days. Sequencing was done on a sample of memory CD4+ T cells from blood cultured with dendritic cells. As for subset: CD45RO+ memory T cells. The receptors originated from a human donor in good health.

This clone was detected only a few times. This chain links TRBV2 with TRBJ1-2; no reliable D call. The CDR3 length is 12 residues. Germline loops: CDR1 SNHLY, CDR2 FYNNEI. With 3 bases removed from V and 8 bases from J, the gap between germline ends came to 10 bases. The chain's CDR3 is CASSEAKSGYTF. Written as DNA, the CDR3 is TGTGCCAGCAGTGAGGCCAAATCCGGCTACACCTTC.

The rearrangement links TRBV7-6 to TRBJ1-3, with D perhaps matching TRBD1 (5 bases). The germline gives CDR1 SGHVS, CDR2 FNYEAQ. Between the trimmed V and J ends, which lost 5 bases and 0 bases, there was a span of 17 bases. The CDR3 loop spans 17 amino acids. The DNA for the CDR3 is TGTGCCAGCAGCCCAGTTCTCGGGGGATTCTCTGGAAACACCATATATTTT. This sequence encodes CASSPVLGGFSGNTIYF.

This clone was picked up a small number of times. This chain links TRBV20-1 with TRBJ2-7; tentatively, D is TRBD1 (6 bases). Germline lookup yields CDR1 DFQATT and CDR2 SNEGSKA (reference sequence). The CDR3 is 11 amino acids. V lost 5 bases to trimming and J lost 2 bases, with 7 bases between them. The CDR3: CSAGQTYEQYF. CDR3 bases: TGCAGTGCTGGACAGACCTACGAGCAGTACTTC.

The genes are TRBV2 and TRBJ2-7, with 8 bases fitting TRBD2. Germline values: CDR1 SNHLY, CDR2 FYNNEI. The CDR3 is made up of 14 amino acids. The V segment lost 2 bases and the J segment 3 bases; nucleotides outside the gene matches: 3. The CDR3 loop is CASSERGGLYEQYF. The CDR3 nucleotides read TGTGCCAGCAGTGAACGGGGGGGCCTCTACGAGCAGTACTTC. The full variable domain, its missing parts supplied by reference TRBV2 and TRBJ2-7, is EPEVTQTPSHQVTQMGQEVILRCVPISNHLYFYWYRQILGQKVEFLVSFYNNEISEKSEIFDDQFSVERPDGSNFTLKIRSTKLEDSAMYFCASSERGGLYEQYFGPGTRLTVT.

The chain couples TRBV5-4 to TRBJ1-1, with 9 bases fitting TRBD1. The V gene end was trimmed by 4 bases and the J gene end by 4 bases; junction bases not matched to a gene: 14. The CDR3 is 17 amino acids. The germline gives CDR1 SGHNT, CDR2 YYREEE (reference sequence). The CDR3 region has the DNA TGTGCCAGCAGCCTCCCCCCGGGACAGGGAGATGGCACTGAAGCTTTCTTT. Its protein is CASSLPPGQGDGTEAFF.

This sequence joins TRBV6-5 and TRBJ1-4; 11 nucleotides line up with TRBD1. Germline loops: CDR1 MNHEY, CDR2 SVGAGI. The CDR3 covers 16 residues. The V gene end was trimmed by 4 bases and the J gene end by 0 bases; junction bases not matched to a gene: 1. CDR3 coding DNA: TGTGCCAGCAGTTGGGGACAGGGGGCAACTAATGAAAAACTGTTTTTT. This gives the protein CASSWGQGATNEKLFF.

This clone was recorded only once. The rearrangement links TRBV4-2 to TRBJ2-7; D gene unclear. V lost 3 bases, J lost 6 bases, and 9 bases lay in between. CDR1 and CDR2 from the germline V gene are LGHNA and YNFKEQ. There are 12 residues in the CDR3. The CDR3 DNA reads TGTGCCAGCAGCCACGACTCGGGCGAGCAGTACTTC. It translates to CASSHDSGEQYF.

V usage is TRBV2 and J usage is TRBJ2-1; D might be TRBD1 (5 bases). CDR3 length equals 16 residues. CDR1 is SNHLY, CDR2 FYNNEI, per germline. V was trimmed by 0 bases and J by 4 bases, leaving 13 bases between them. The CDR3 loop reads CASSEAVRAGYNEQFF. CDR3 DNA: TGTGCCAGCAGTGAAGCGGTCAGGGCTGGGTACAATGAGCAGTTCTTC.

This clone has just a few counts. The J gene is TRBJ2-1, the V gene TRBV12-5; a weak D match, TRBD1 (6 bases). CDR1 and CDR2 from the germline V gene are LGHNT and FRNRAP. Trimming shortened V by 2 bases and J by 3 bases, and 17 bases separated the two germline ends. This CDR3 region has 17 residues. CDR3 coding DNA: TGTGCTAGTGGTTTGTCAACTACAGGGTTCGGCTACAATGAGCAGTTCTTC. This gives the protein CASGLSTTGFGYNEQFF.

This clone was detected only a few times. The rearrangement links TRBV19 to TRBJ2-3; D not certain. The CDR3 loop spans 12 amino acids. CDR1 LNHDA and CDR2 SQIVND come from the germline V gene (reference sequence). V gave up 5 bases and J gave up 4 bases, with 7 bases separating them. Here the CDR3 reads CASSSFADTQYF. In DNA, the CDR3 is TGTGCCAGTAGTTCGTTTGCAGATACGCAGTATTTT.

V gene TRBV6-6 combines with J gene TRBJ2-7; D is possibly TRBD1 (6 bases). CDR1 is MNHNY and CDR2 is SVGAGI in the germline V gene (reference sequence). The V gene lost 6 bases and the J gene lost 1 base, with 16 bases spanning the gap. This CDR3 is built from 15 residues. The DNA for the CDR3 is TGTGCCAGCAGGCAGTACGGACAGTATTCCTACGAGCAGTACTTC. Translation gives CASRQYGQYSYEQYF.

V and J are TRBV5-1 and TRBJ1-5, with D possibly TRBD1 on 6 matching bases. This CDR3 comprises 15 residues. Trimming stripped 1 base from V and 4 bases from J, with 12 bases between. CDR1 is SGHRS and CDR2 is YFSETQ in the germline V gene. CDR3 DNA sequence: TGCGCCAGCAGCTTGAGGGCAGGACAGAATCAGCCCCAGCATTTT. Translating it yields CASSLRAGQNQPQHF.

The CDR3 sequence is CASSFQGYNEQFF. CDR3 sequence (DNA): TGTGCCAGCAGCTTTCAGGGCTACAATGAGCAGTTCTTC. The chain employs TRBV11-2 and TRBJ2-1; possible D gene TRBD1, 5 bases. Trimming cost V 3 bases and J 3 bases, with 6 bases left between them. The CDR3 is 13 amino acids. Germline V gene sequence: CDR1 SGHAT, CDR2 FQNNGV.

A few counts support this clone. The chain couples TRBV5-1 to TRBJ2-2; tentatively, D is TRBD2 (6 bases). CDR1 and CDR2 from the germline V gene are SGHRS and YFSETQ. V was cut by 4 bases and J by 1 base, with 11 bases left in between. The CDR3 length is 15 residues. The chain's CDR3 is CASSPGLLNTGELFF. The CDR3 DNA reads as TGCGCCAGCAGCCCCGGACTACTGAACACCGGGGAGCTGTTTTTT. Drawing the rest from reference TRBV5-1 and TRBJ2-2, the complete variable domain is KAGVTQTPRYLIKTRGQQVTLSCSPISGHRSVSWYQQTPGQGLQFLFEYFSETQRNKGNFPGRFSGRQFSNSRSEMNVSTLELGDSALYLCASSPGLLNTGELFFGEGSRLTVL.